One sample yielded the 11 T cell receptor beta chains listed below, sequenced in a study of cytomegalovirus exposure and HLA in healthy donors. PCR employed 60 Vbeta and 13 Jbeta primers. Sequencing was performed with immunoSEQ multiplex PCR; in TCRdb, only in-frame clones are kept and a portion is missing. The data show fewer than 200,000 clones, 87% seen once. Specimen: PBMCs. The receptors were sampled from a girl under three years old in good health and CMV-seronegative.

This chain links TRBV4-1 with TRBJ2-3; possibly TRBD1 for D (6 bases). The CDR3 sequence is 16 residues long. V was cut by 4 bases and J by 4 bases, with 18 bases left in between. Germline-derived CDR1 and CDR2 are MGHRA and YSYEKL. The chain's CDR3 is CASSLNGVRGPDTQYF. The CDR3 coding sequence is TGCGCCAGCAGCCTCAATGGCGTCAGGGGCCCAGATACGCAGTATTTT.

The J gene is TRBJ2-3, the V gene TRBV18, with TRBD2 identical over 13 bases. The germline V gene has CDR1 KGHSH and CDR2 LQKENI. The CDR3 is 18 residues long. The J segment lost 3 bases and the V segment lost 6 bases, leaving 12 bases of the junction unmatched. CDR3 amino acids: CASSLTSGRALGTDTQYF. The CDR3 bases are TGTGCCAGCTCCCTCACTAGCGGGAGGGCCCTCGGAACAGATACGCAGTATTTT.

This chain connects TRBV14 to TRBJ2-7; 8 nucleotides agree with TRBD1. Germline CDR1 and CDR2: SGHDN and FVKESK. This CDR3 region has 16 residues. V shed 1 base and J 4 bases; nucleotides not matched to a gene: 9. This CDR3 reads CASSQARQGIRYEQYF. The DNA of the CDR3 is TGTGCCAGCAGCCAAGCCCGACAGGGGATAAGGTACGAGCAGTACTTC. Variable domain in full (rest from reference TRBV14 and TRBJ2-7): EAGVTQFPSHSVIEKGQTVTLRCDPISGHDNLYWYRRVMGKEIKFLLHFVKESKQDESGMPNNRFLAERTGGTYSTLKVQPAELEDSGVYFCASSQARQGIRYEQYFGPGTRLTVT.

V gene TRBV5-1 combines with J gene TRBJ2-1; 11 bases agree with TRBD2. The junction had 17 bases not matched to a gene; V was cut back by 4 bases and J by 2 bases. Germline V gene data show CDR1 as SGHRS and CDR2 as YFSETQ. The CDR3 runs to 20 residues. CDR3 protein: CASSTPGRLAGTLTYNEQFF. As DNA, the CDR3 is TGCGCCAGCAGCACCCCTGGGAGACTAGCGGGAACATTAACCTACAATGAGCAGTTCTTC.

The V and J genes are TRBV6-1 and TRBJ1-2; the D is unclear. Trimming cost V 4 bases and J 5 bases, with 20 bases left between them. Germline V lookup: CDR1 MNHNS, CDR2 SASEGT. The CDR3 runs 16 residues. As DNA, the CDR3 is TGTGCCAGCAGTGCTCAAGTTTGGGAGGAGAAATATGGCTACACCTTC. Its translation is CASSAQVWEEKYGYTF.

The chain uses TRBV6-1 and TRBJ2-7, with unresolved D. The germline V gene has CDR1 MNHNS and CDR2 SASEGT. The CDR3 covers 11 residues. V was pared by 8 bases and J by 2 bases, with 7 bases between. The CDR3 here is CASVSAYEQYF. In DNA, the CDR3 is TGTGCCAGCGTGAGCGCCTACGAGCAGTACTTC.

The CDR3 nucleotides read TGTGCCAGCAGAACAATGACAGGGGGCAATCAGCCCCAGCATTTT. Protein product: CASRTMTGGNQPQHF. V gene TRBV6-1 combines with J gene TRBJ1-5; 8 bases align to TRBD1. Germline V gene lookup returns CDR1 MNHNS and CDR2 SASEGT. The CDR3 has 15 amino acids. The V gene end was trimmed by 6 bases and the J gene end by 2 bases; junction bases not matched to a gene: 6.

The V gene is TRBV15, the J gene TRBJ1-1; weak D call: TRBD1 (5 bases). CDR1 is LNHNV and CDR2 is YYDKDF in the germline V gene (reference sequence). The CDR3 is 14 amino acids. The V gene lost 1 base and the J gene lost 5 bases, with 11 bases spanning the gap. The CDR3 nucleotides read TGTGCCACCAGCAGAGGGGGCGGGGGGACTGAAGCTTTCTTT. Protein product: CATSRGGGGTEAFF. The full variable domain, rest sourced from reference TRBV15 and TRBJ1-1, is DAMVIQNPRYQVTQFGKPVTLSCSQTLNHNVMYWYQQKSSQAPKLLFHYYDKDFNNEADTPDNFQSRRPNTSFCFLDIRSPGLGDTAMYLCATSRGGGGTEAFFGQGTRLTVV.

DNA for the CDR3: TGTGCCAGCAGCTACGACAGGGGCCCCTACAATGAGCAGTTCTTC. Amino acids: CASSYDRGPYNEQFF. The chain is built from TRBV5-8 and TRBJ2-1, with 8 bases identical to TRBD1. Trimming at V came to 3 bases and at J to 2 bases, leaving 4 bases not matched to a gene. This CDR3 contains 15 residues. Germline V gene sequence: CDR1 SGHTS, CDR2 YDEGEE. The full variable domain, in which reference TRBV5-8 and TRBJ2-1 provide the parts outside the CDR3, is EAGVTQSPTHLIKTRGQQATLRCSPISGHTSVYWYQQALGLGLQFLLWYDEGEERNRGNFPPRFSGRQFPNYSSELNVNALELEDSALYLCASSYDRGPYNEQFFGPGTRLTVL.

This clone has a single count. The chain carries TRBV29-1 and TRBJ2-7, with 7 bases identical to TRBD2. The V gene end was trimmed by 4 bases and the J gene end by 3 bases; junction bases not matched to a gene: 0. Germline loops: CDR1 SQVTM, CDR2 ANQGSEA. The length of the CDR3 is 11 residues. In DNA form, the CDR3 reads TGCAGCGTTGGGGACTACTACGAGCAGTACTTC. Its protein product is CSVGDYYEQYF.

The chain joins TRBV27 to TRBJ1-2, with D perhaps TRBD1 (6 bases). The germline V gene has CDR1 MNHEY and CDR2 SMNVEV (reference sequence). The V end lost 2 bases, the J end lost 5 bases, and 15 bases lay between the germline ends. This CDR3 contains 15 residues. In DNA form, the CDR3 reads TGTGCCAGCAGTTTAAGGGCAGGGGATCGGTATGGCTACACCTTC. This encodes CASSLRAGDRYGYTF.